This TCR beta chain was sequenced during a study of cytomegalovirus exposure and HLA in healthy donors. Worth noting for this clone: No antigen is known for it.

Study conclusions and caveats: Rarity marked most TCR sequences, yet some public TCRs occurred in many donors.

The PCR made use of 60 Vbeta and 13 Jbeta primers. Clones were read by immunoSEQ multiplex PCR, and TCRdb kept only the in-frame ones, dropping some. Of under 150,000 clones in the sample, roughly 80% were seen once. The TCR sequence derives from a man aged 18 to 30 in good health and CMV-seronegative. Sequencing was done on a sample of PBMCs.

CDR3: CASSRVETQYF. In DNA, the CDR3 is TGTGCCAGCAGTCGAGTGGAGACCCAGTACTTC. This rearrangement joins TRBV25-1 to TRBJ2-5, with no clear D. Germline assignment: CDR1 MGHDK and CDR2 SYGVNS. V lost 5 bases to trimming and J lost 5 bases, with 6 bases between them. This CDR3 region has 11 residues.